The next 26 T cell receptor beta chains were all read from a single sample in a study of tumor and adjacent non-tumor tissue in lung cancer. No cell sorting was done before RNA was extracted from the tissue. A modified ARM-PCR protocol with three rounds of nested PCR amplified TCRbeta. MiXCR, run by TCRdb on the multiplex PCR reads, gives a single entry per CDR3 protein. The repertoire consists of approximately 76,000 distinct CDR3 sequences, with under 70% occurring once and the leading ten covering around an eighth. The sample taken for sequencing was lung tumor tissue. Receptors were obtained from a woman in her 70s with non-small cell lung cancer.

This clonotype was counted at least ten times. The rearrangement links TRBV29-1 to TRBJ1-1; the match to TRBD1 covers 7 bases. Germline V gene sequence: CDR1 SQVTM, CDR2 ANQGSEA. V lost 8 bases and J lost 5; bases outside the gene matches: 11. CDR3 size: 13 residues. The DNA for the CDR3 is TGCAGCACCACGAGGGGGCAGGAGACTGAAGCTTTCTTT. Translating gives CSTTRGQETEAFF.

Details on this clonotype: One end of the junction varies from germline; a read error may be responsible. The chain carries TRBV29-1 and TRBJ2-7; perhaps TRBD2 as D (5 bases). Germline V CDR1 and CDR2: SQVTM, ANQGSEA. This CDR3 is 13 amino acids long. CDR3 amino acids: CSARVSAPYEQYF. CDR3 in DNA: TGCAGCGCTAGGGTTAGCGCCCCCTATGAGCAGTACTTC.

With regard to this clonotype: The junction departs from the called germline gene at one end, perhaps through a read error. The genes are TRBV5-6 and TRBJ1-1, with D possibly TRBD1 on 5 matching bases. CDR1 is SGHDT, CDR2 YYEEEE, per germline. This CDR3 region has 16 residues. CDR3 protein: CASSALGAFRNAEAFF. CDR3 coding DNA: TGTGCCAGCAGCGCCCTTGGGGCATTTAGGAACGCTGAAGCTTTCTTT. Drawing the rest from reference TRBV5-6 and TRBJ1-1, the complete variable domain is DAGVTQSPTHLIKTRGQQVTLRCSPKSGHDTVSWYQQALGQGPQFIFQYYEEEERQRGNFPDRFSGHQFPNYSSELNVNALLLGDSALYLCASSALGAFRNAEAFFGQGTRLTVV.

This clonotype appeared many times. This chain links TRBV14 with TRBJ1-3; unclear D gene. Germline CDR1 and CDR2: SGHDN and FVKESK. V lost 4 bases and J lost 8, with 9 bases in between. There are 12 residues in the CDR3. The DNA for the CDR3 is TGTGCCAGCAGCCTCAATGTAGACACCATATATTTT. Protein: CASSLNVDTIYF.

This clonotype has ten or more counts. V and J are TRBV24-1 and TRBJ2-3, with 8 bases aligning to TRBD1. The CDR3 runs to 18 residues. Germline assignment: CDR1 KGHDR and CDR2 SFDVKD. The junction had 15 bases not matched to a gene; V was cut back by 4 bases and J by 4 bases. CDR3 region: CATSDRTAGGAASDTQYF. CDR3 in DNA: TGTGCCACCAGTGACCGGACCGCAGGGGGCGCCGCATCAGATACGCAGTATTTT.

This clonotype is deemed medium-sized (0.01 to 0.1%). The chain employs TRBV7-9 and TRBJ2-1; 11 nucleotides match TRBD2. V lost 5 bases, J lost 0 bases, and 18 bases stayed unmatched. Germline CDR1 reads SEHNR; CDR2 reads FQNEAQ (reference sequence). This CDR3 contains 21 residues. The DNA for the CDR3 is TGTGCCAGCAGCCCAGATATTAGCGGGAGGGCCGTCTATATCTCCTACAATGAGCAGTTCTTC. It yields the protein CASSPDISGRAVYISYNEQFF.

In the case of this clonotype: Relative to the germline gene, one junction end is altered; a read error may explain this. The rearrangement links TRBV4-1 to TRBJ1-1; D possibly corresponds to TRBD1 (5 bases). The CDR3 contains 16 residues. The V gene's germline CDR1 is MGHRA and CDR2 YSYEKL. The CDR3: CASSQHPKQEYNEALF. The CDR3 bases are TGCGCCAGCAGCCAACACCCTAAACAGGAGTACAATGAAGCTTTATTT.

This clonotype was detected ten times or more. CDR3 region: CSARGGASPNNEQFF. DNA of the CDR3: TGCAGTGCTAGAGGAGGGGCTAGCCCCAACAATGAGCAGTTCTTC. The rearrangement links TRBV20-1 to TRBJ2-1; D tentatively fits TRBD1 or TRBD2 (5 bases each). The germline V and J ends were trimmed by 1 base and 5 bases, with 15 bases remaining between them. Germline V gene lookup returns CDR1 DFQATT and CDR2 SNEGSKA (reference sequence). The CDR3 totals 15 residues.

On this clonotype: The CDR3 does not end in the conserved phenylalanine or tryptophan, so this is likely a read error. V gene TRBV29-1 combines with J gene TRBJ2-1; tentatively, D is TRBD2 (5 bases). This CDR3 has 15 amino acids. V dropped 3 bases and J dropped 8 bases, with 20 bases sitting between them. Germline loops: CDR1 SQVTM, CDR2 ANQGSEA. The CDR3 loop is CSVDRGAAERDEQFL. Here the CDR3 DNA reads TGCAGCGTTGATCGGGGTGCGGCGGAAAGAGATGAGCAGTTCTTA.

Worth noting for this clonotype: Germline is not matched at one junction end, which may reflect a read error. The CDR3 spells CASSYQGNPYRETQYF. CDR3 DNA: TGTGCAAGCAGTTACCAAGGCAACCCGTATCGGGAGACCCAGTACTTC. The chain joins TRBV6-6 to TRBJ2-5; D is ambiguous. Per germline, CDR1 MNHNY and CDR2 SVGAGI (reference sequence). This CDR3 is built from 16 residues.

The rearrangement uses TRBV20-1 and TRBJ2-1; 7 nucleotides line up with TRBD2. The CDR3 loop spans 17 amino acids. V was pared by 3 bases and J by 0 bases, with 11 bases of the junction left unmatched. The V gene's germline CDR1 is DFQATT and CDR2 SNEGSKA (reference sequence). CDR3: CSASDRTSESSYNEQFF. CDR3 nucleotides: TGCAGTGCTAGTGACCGAACTAGCGAGAGCTCCTACAATGAGCAGTTCTTC.

As regards this clonotype: The conserved phenylalanine or tryptophan is not found at the CDR3 terminus, so this likely reflects a read error. J is TRBJ2-7 and V is TRBV12-3 or TRBV12-4; 10 bases line up with TRBD2. There are 15 residues in the CDR3. The ends lost 10 bases at V and 3 bases at J; junction bases unmatched: 12. The CDR3 sequence is CAISRGLAGDYEQYL. CDR3 in DNA: TGTGCCATCAGCCGGGGGCTAGCGGGAGACTACGAGCAGTACCTC.

The rearrangement uses TRBV6-6 and TRBJ2-3, with 10 nucleotides matching TRBD1. This CDR3 is built from 15 residues. The V gene's germline CDR1 is MNHNY and CDR2 SVGAGI (reference sequence). CDR3 sequence: CVGSSRTGGADTQYF. CDR3 nucleotides: TGTGTCGGCAGTTCCAGGACAGGGGGTGCAGATACGCAGTATTTT.

For this clonotype: At one of its ends the junction is not consistent with the germline gene, which may arise from a read error. DNA of the CDR3: TGTGCCAGAAGTTTAGACTGGCGGGGCTGGGATGAGCAGTTCTTC. Amino acid sequence: CARSLDWRGWDEQFF. The chain has TRBV12-3 or TRBV12-4 and TRBJ2-1; weak D call: TRBD2 (6 bases). CDR3 length equals 15 residues.

This clonotype was detected a few times. Here the CDR3 omits its conserved ending phenylalanine or tryptophan, so a read error is the likely source. The chain has TRBV29-1 and TRBJ2-2; possible D gene TRBD1, 5 bases. The germline V gene has CDR1 SQVTM and CDR2 ANQGSEA. The CDR3 is made up of 14 amino acids. The CDR3 protein is CSAPSWPDTGELFI. The CDR3 nucleotides read TGCAGCGCCCCATCCTGGCCGGACACTGGGGAGCTGTTTATT.

This clonotype appeared many times. This may be a read error: a much more frequent sequence differs by one nucleotide. The chain employs TRBV4-2 and TRBJ1-2, with D perhaps matching TRBD1 (5 bases). The germline gives CDR1 LGHNA, CDR2 YNFKEQ. The CDR3 is made up of 15 amino acids. The CDR3 sequence: CASNQTPGLSYGYTF. DNA for the CDR3: TGTGCCAGCAACCAAACCCCGGGACTCAGCTATGGCTACACCTTC.

This clonotype was seen a few times. A junction boundary mismatches the germline segment, possibly from a read error. The chain combines TRBV12-3 or TRBV12-4 with TRBJ2-1; 10 bases align to TRBD2. The CDR3 contains 15 residues. The CDR3 coding sequence is TGTGCCAGCCGGAGCTCTAGCGGGAGCTACAATGGGCAGTTCTTC. The encoded protein is CASRSSSGSYNGQFF.

This chain joins TRBV2 and TRBJ2-3; 14 positions match TRBD2. This CDR3 has 18 residues. The germline V gene has CDR1 SNHLY and CDR2 FYNNEI. Unmatched junction bases numbered 10, after V lost 6 bases and J lost 2 bases. The CDR3 sequence: CASSPGLAGGFATDTQYF. The CDR3 coding sequence is TGTGCCAGCAGCCCAGGACTAGCGGGAGGATTTGCCACAGATACGCAGTATTTT.

At least ten counts were recorded for this clonotype. A read error is possible here, since a much larger clone lies one base away. V gene TRBV6-5 combines with J gene TRBJ2-5; the D is unclear. Per germline, CDR1 MNHEY and CDR2 SVGAGI. CDR3 length: 12 residues. DNA for the CDR3: TGTGCCAGCGGCCCCGTACAAGAGACCCGGTACTTC. Translated: CASGPVQETRYF.

As concerns this clonotype: The junction differs from germline at one of its ends, possibly a read error. The CDR3 reads CASSQLQGHGYTF. In DNA, the CDR3 is TGTGCCAGCAGCCAACTACAGGGGCATGGGTACACCTTC. The chain recombines TRBV11-2 with TRBJ1-2; 7 positions match TRBD1. The CDR3 is made up of 13 amino acids. Germline-derived CDR1 and CDR2 are SGHAT and FQNNGV.

In regard to this clonotype: Its ends do not fully match the called genes, so a read error is possible. CDR3 residues: CASRPVSYTQYF. The CDR3, as DNA: TGTGCCAGCAGACCCGTCTCTTATACGCAATATTTT. The chain recombines TRBV6-2 or TRBV6-3 with TRBJ2-3, with unresolved D. From germline, CDR1 is MNHEY and CDR2 SVGEGT. CDR3 length equals 12 residues.

With regard to this clonotype: With a much larger clone just one base away, this may be a read error. J is TRBJ2-2 and V is TRBV14; D gene ambiguous. The CDR3 covers 13 residues. Germline CDR1 reads SGHDN; CDR2 reads FVKESK. V dropped 5 bases and J dropped 1 base, with 5 bases sitting between them. The CDR3 bases are TGTGCCAGCAGCTCCAGGAACACCGGGGAGCTGTTTTTT. It encodes CASSSRNTGELFF.

This clonotype was detected many times. A much larger clone sits a single nucleotide away, making a read error possible. The chain is built from TRBV12-3 or TRBV12-4 and TRBJ2-1; D is uncertain. CDR3 size: 10 residues. In DNA form, the CDR3 reads TGTGCCAGCGGTTACAGTGAGCAGTTCTTC. Translating it yields CASGYSEQFF.

This clonotype has only a few counts. This may come from a read error, since a much larger clone is one base off. The chain couples TRBV12-3 or TRBV12-4 to TRBJ2-2, with D possibly matching TRBD2 (5 bases). The CDR3 contains 14 residues. The V and J ends lost 7 bases and 6 bases respectively, with 15 bases between them. The DNA of the CDR3 is TGTGCCAGCACCGACAAGGAGGCGGCCGGGGAGCTGTTTTTT. Its translation: CASTDKEAAGELFF.

A note on this clonotype: This may arise from a read error, as a much more abundant clone is one base away. The rearrangement links TRBV5-1 to TRBJ1-4; TRBD1 is a possible D gene (6 bases). Germline CDR1 SGHRS, CDR2 YFSETQ. V lost 4 bases to trimming and J lost 7 bases, with 17 bases between them. CDR3 length equals 15 residues. The CDR3 DNA reads as TGCGCCAGCAGCCTCGGGGGCGTCGGAGGTGAAAAACTGTTTTTT. Protein: CASSLGGVGGEKLFF.

Turning to this clonotype: A much larger clone differs by one base, so this may be a read error. V and J are TRBV28 and TRBJ1-2; D remains ambiguous. CDR1 and CDR2 (germline): MDHEN, SYDVKM. This CDR3 is built from 13 residues. Here the CDR3 DNA reads TGTGCCAGCAGTTCAGTCGGGAACTATGGCCACACCTTC. It translates to CASSSVGNYGHTF.